These T cell receptor beta chains were read from a single sample in a study of T-cell memory formation after mild COVID-19. Each CDR3 protein is one row after TCRdb ran MiXCR on the 5' RACE reads. The table includes 250,000 to 300,000 distinct CDR3 sequences, roughly 18% detected once. Sequenced sample: PBMCs or a T cell subset sorted from them (not recorded which). These receptors came from a man aged 18 to 35 who had mild COVID-19 (a few samples of this study predate the infection). Cell type and time point are not known. Each CDR3 is given with its conserved first and last residue. D genes are given only for firm matches. Some rows mark clone size as missing; the rest say once, few, many or name a class of expanded clone.

V	size	J	D	CDR3	DNA
TRBV4-1	few	TRBJ1-5	-	CASSQRQVSNQPQHF	TGCGCCAGCAGCCAAAGGCAGGTTAGCAATCAGCCCCAGCATTTT
TRBV11-1	-	TRBJ1-1	-	CASRRDRNTEAFF	TGTGCCAGCAGACGTGACAGGAACACTGAAGCTTTCTTT
TRBV4-3	few	TRBJ2-5	TRBD2	CASSQNSGLVGRETQYF	TGCGCCAGCAGCCAAAACTCGGGACTAGTCGGGCGAGAGACCCAGTACTTC
TRBV6-6	-	TRBJ1-1	-	CASVTAQGVTEAFF	TGTGCCAGCGTGACTGCACAGGGTGTCACTGAAGCTTTCTTT
TRBV6-5	-	TRBJ1-3	-	CASSSGASGNTIYF	TGTGCCAGCAGTTCCGGGGCCTCTGGAAACACCATATATTTT
TRBV5-1	many	TRBJ2-1	TRBD1	CASSFGQGAVNEQFF	TGCGCCAGCAGCTTCGGACAGGGGGCTGTGAATGAGCAGTTCTTC
TRBV20-1	few	TRBJ2-5	TRBD2	CSASPGLVARETQYF	TGCAGTGCGTCCCCGGGACTAGTGGCGCGAGAGACCCAGTACTTC
TRBV12-3/TRBV12-4	many	TRBJ2-3	TRBD2	CASSFSSGGSTDTQYF	TGTGCCAGCAGTTTCTCTAGCGGGGGGAGCACAGATACGCAGTATTTT
TRBV19	-	TRBJ1-1	-	CASSIATENTEAFF	TGTGCCAGTAGTATCGCGACAGAGAACACTGAAGCTTTCTTT
TRBV7-9	few	TRBJ2-1	TRBD2	CASSRLAGAYNEQFF	TGTGCCAGCAGCCGACTAGCGGGGGCCTACAATGAGCAGTTCTTC
TRBV7-3	-	TRBJ2-1	-	CASSLLPGDEQFF	TGTGCCAGCAGCTTATTACCAGGGGATGAGCAGTTCTTC
TRBV27	-	TRBJ2-2	-	CASSSDPGELFF	TGTGCCAGCAGCTCGGACCCCGGGGAGCTGTTTTTT
TRBV3-1	few	TRBJ2-1	-	CASSQGADPYNEQFF	TGTGCCAGCAGCCAAGGGGCCGACCCCTACAATGAGCAGTTCTTC
TRBV5-1	-	TRBJ2-3	TRBD2	CASSFLGLSPGDTQYF	TGCGCCAGCAGCTTTCTGGGACTATCCCCCGGAGATACGCAGTATTTT
TRBV5-6	-	TRBJ2-2	-	CASTPFGRAGLDTGELFF	TGTGCCAGCACCCCGTTCGGTAGGGCTGGGCTCGACACCGGGGAGCTGTTTTTT
TRBV4-1	-	TRBJ1-2	TRBD1	CASSRTGRFWGYTF	TGCGCCAGCAGCCGGACAGGGAGATTCTGGGGCTACACCTTC
TRBV20-1	many	TRBJ1-5	TRBD1	CSASLRTGAIHQPQHF	TGCAGTGCTAGCCTTAGGACAGGGGCAATTCACCAGCCCCAGCATTTT
TRBV12-3/TRBV12-4	-	TRBJ1-2	-	CASSFKRGRGYTF	TGTGCCAGCAGTTTTAAAAGGGGCAGGGGCTACACCTTC
TRBV4-3	few	TRBJ1-4	-	CASSRMGRSTNEKLFF	TGCGCCAGCAGCCGGATGGGGCGGTCAACTAATGAAAAACTGTTTTTT
TRBV9	-	TRBJ2-1	-	CASSTSMYNEQFF	TGTGCCAGCAGCACTAGTATGTACAATGAGCAGTTCTTC
TRBV20-1	-	TRBJ1-2	-	CSARSAVNYGYTF	TGCAGTGCTAGATCGGCAGTGAACTATGGCTACACCTTC
TRBV7-3	few	TRBJ2-1	TRBD2	CASSFSGGAQGEQFF	TGTGCCAGCAGCTTTAGCGGGGGGGCGCAGGGTGAGCAGTTCTTC
TRBV2	-	TRBJ2-2	-	CASSVLNTGELFF	TGTGCCAGCAGTGTACTTAACACCGGGGAGCTGTTTTTT
TRBV20-1	few	TRBJ2-1	TRBD2	CSARDRQAGSYNEQFF	TGCAGTGCTAGAGATCGTCAAGCGGGGTCCTACAATGAGCAGTTCTTC
TRBV6-5	few	TRBJ2-2	TRBD2	CASRSGANTGELFF	TGTGCCAGCCGTAGCGGGGCTAACACCGGGGAGCTGTTTTTT
TRBV12-3/TRBV12-4	few	TRBJ2-2	TRBD1	CASGLTGLDGELFF	TGTGCCAGCGGGTTGACAGGGCTGGACGGGGAGCTGTTTTTT